One and the same sample provided the 12 T cell receptor beta chains below, sequenced in a study of blood T cell repertoires in COVID-19 (dated by TCRdb to 2020 to 2021). The method behind the library was the immunoSEQ multiplex PCR assay. In TCRdb, the immuneACCESS table is reduced to in-frame sequences with V and J assigned. These tables do not hold every clone; where another copy was compared, an unresolved V gene accounts for under half, and the others remain unexplained. The sample contains approximately 210,000 clones, 84% of them found a single time. Of the sample, about 7.8% is held by the ten largest clones. What was sequenced was peripheral blood. These receptor sequences come from a woman older than 75 with COVID-19, enrolled during active disease.

The rearrangement joins TRBV7-9 to TRBJ1-2; 7 bases map to TRBD1. The CDR3 is 13 amino acids. Germline CDR1 SEHNR, CDR2 FQNEAQ (reference sequence). Trimming cost V 7 bases and J 10 bases; bases outside gene matches: 12. CDR3 sequence: CASKHQDRTLYTF. The CDR3 DNA follows: TGTGCCAGCAAGCACCAGGACAGGACCCTCTACACCTTC.

J is TRBJ1-6 and V is TRBV4-2, with 10 nucleotides matching TRBD1. The CDR3 consists of 16 residues. The junction had 8 bases not matched to a gene; V was cut back by 3 bases and J by 9 bases. Germline assignment: CDR1 LGHNA and CDR2 YNFKEQ. The CDR3 sequence is CASSQRTGGSGSPLHF. The CDR3 nucleotides read TGTGCCAGCAGCCAGAGGACAGGGGGGTCTGGTTCACCCCTCCACTTT.

The chain is built from TRBV18 and TRBJ2-1; D gene unclear. The germline V gene has CDR1 KGHSH and CDR2 LQKENI. The CDR3 sequence is 17 residues long. V lost 2 bases and J 4 bases, leaving 18 bases between the germline ends. CDR3 nucleotide sequence: TGTGCCAGCTCACCAAGCAGCGCCTCAAACCCGTACAATGAGCAGTTCTTC. As protein: CASSPSSASNPYNEQFF.

CDR3 bases: TGCGCCAGCAGCCCTAGCGGGGGGGCCTACAATGAGCAGTTCTTC. Its protein is CASSPSGGAYNEQFF. The chain joins TRBV5-1 to TRBJ2-1; 12 bases align to TRBD2. CDR3 length: 15 amino acids. In germline, CDR1 is SGHRS, CDR2 YFSETQ. The V and J ends lost 4 bases and 2 bases, in that order; junction bases with no gene match: 1.

This clone was counted between two and nine times. The chain is built from TRBV6-5 and TRBJ1-5; possible D gene TRBD1, 5 bases. Germline CDR1 MNHEY, CDR2 SVGAGI. The CDR3 loop spans 14 amino acids. V dropped 6 bases and J dropped 9 bases, with 18 bases sitting between them. The CDR3 loop reads CASRGVRGGGPQHF. The DNA for the CDR3 is TGTGCCAGCAGAGGGGTACGGGGCGGGGGGCCCCAGCATTTT.

The chain recombines TRBV9 with TRBJ2-1; perhaps TRBD1 as D (5 bases). V lost 4 bases, J lost 0 bases, and 11 bases lay in between. This CDR3 region has 15 residues. From germline, CDR1 is SGDLS and CDR2 YYNGEE. CDR3 sequence (DNA): TGTGCCAGCAGCTATACAGGTAGCTCCTACAATGAGCAGTTCTTC. It is translated as CASSYTGSSYNEQFF.

The rearrangement uses TRBV7-3 and TRBJ1-6, with D perhaps TRBD1 (6 bases). Trimming took off 5 bases at V and 3 bases at J, with 11 bases between the two ends. Germline CDR1 SGHTA, CDR2 FQGTGA. The CDR3 has 15 residues. The CDR3 region is CASSLWTVYNSPLHF. The CDR3 nucleotides are TGTGCCAGCAGCCTTTGGACAGTCTATAATTCACCCCTCCACTTT.

The V and J genes are TRBV4-2 and TRBJ2-2; D remains unclear. There are 16 residues in the CDR3. In germline, CDR1 is LGHNA, CDR2 YNFKEQ. V lost 0 bases to trimming and J lost 1 base, with 9 bases between them. The CDR3 region has the DNA TGTGCCAGCAGCCAAGATCTGCCGAGGAACACCGGGGAGCTGTTTTTT. Its protein product is CASSQDLPRNTGELFF.

The chain combines TRBV14 with TRBJ1-1, with a tentative D call TRBD1 (5 bases). The CDR3 covers 18 residues. The V and J ends lost 1 base and 0 bases respectively, with 18 bases between them. Germline values: CDR1 SGHDN, CDR2 FVKESK. CDR3 sequence (DNA): TGTGCCAGCAGCCAAGGCTGGGGGGATCGGCGGATGAACACTGAAGCTTTCTTT. This translates into CASSQGWGDRRMNTEAFF.

This CDR3 reads CASSGRRVGSYNEQFF. For the CDR3, the DNA is TGTGCCAGCAGTGGGCGGCGGGTTGGGTCCTACAATGAGCAGTTCTTC. The V gene is TRBV6-4, the J gene TRBJ2-1; possibly TRBD2 for D (5 bases). This CDR3 is 16 amino acids long. V lost 4 bases and J 1 base, leaving 14 bases between the germline ends. CDR1 MRHNA and CDR2 SNTAGT come from the germline V gene.

CDR3 protein: CASRNRDTAYEQYF. DNA for the CDR3: TGTGCCAGCAGAAACCGGGACACCGCCTACGAGCAGTACTTC. The genes are TRBV5-4 and TRBJ2-7; tentative D call: TRBD1 (6 bases). Looked up from germline, CDR1 is SGHNT and CDR2 is YYREEE (reference sequence). The CDR3 is made up of 14 amino acids. V was trimmed by 5 bases and J by 2 bases, leaving 14 bases between them.

This chain joins TRBV5-5 and TRBJ1-2; D is uncertain. This CDR3 region has 12 residues. V lost 4 bases, J lost 6 bases, and 10 bases lay in between. Germline V gives CDR1 SGHKS, CDR2 YYEKEE (reference sequence). The CDR3 protein is CASSPREDGYTF. The CDR3 DNA reads TGTGCCAGCAGCCCTCGGGAGGATGGCTACACCTTC.